The present TCR beta chain was sequenced within a study of human T cells and chemical hapten exposure. The time point is: patch test 1, 2 weeks after DPC sensitization. Treatment specified: therapeutic diphenylcyclopropenone sensitization with weekly scalp DPC. What the library attached to individual cDNA molecules were unique molecular identifiers. TCRdb itself ran the RACE reads through MiXCR, one entry per CDR3 protein. The sample consists of some 340,000 distinct CDR3 sequences, under 9% of them appearing once. The CDR3 runs to 14 residues. V lost 4 bases, J lost 1 base, and 5 bases stayed unmatched. Looked up from germline, CDR1 is DFQATT and CDR2 is SNEGSKA (reference sequence). This clonotype has more than one count but fewer than ten. As yet, its antigen is unknown. Notes on the study in general: Alopecia affected the donors, so their immune response may differ from healthy people's. The count of PT1 expanded TCRs correlated positively with patch test score.

The chain employs TRBV20-1 and TRBJ2-7, with TRBD1 matching over 9 bases. Sequenced material: whole blood, taken in connection with sensitization to the hapten diphenylcyclopropenone (DPC). This TCR derives from a young woman with alopecia areata. Some clones in this sample may be carry-over from other donors' samples. CDR3 DNA sequence: TGCAGTGCTACTCGGGACAGGGCATCCTACGAGCAGTACTTC. Protein sequence: CSATRDRASYEQYF.